This record concerns one T cell receptor (beta chain) sequence. Its target is not known. Germline CDR1 is LGHNA and CDR2 is YNFKEQ. The CDR3 is made up of 12 amino acids. The V end was cut by 1 base, the J end by 10 bases, with 5 bases between. The data derive from a study of T cell responses to AZD1222 COVID-19 vaccine. Study-wide findings and caveats: Reportedly, nearly half the spike-specific TCRs target unmutated variant regions. Baseline seropositivity characterized only a handful of AZD1222 recipients.

The table came from immunoSEQ multiplex PCR; TCRdb's copy has only in-frame clones and leaves some out. The sample consists of around 180,000 clones, 90% of them appearing once. The V and J genes are TRBV4-2 and TRBJ1-6, with no clear D. The input for sequencing was peripheral blood, taken on day 0 of AZD1222 vaccination. The receptor was isolated from an adult in good health. The CDR3 spells CASSQGPSPLHF. The CDR3 nucleotides read TGTGCCAGCAGCCAAGGACCATCACCCCTCCACTTT.